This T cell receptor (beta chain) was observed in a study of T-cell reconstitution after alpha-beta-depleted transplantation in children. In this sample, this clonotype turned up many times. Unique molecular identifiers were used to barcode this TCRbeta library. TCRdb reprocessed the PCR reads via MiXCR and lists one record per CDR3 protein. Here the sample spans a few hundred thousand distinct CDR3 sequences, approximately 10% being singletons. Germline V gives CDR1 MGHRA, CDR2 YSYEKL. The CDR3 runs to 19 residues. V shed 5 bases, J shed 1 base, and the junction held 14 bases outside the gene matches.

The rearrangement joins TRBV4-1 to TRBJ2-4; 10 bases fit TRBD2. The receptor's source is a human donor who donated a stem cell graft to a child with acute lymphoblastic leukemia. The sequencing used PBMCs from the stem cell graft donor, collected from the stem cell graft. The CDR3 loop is CASSFPLAGLQGAKNIQYF. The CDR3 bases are TGCGCCAGCAGCTTCCCACTAGCGGGATTACAAGGGGCCAAAAACATTCAGTACTTC.